The 20 T cell receptor beta chains given below trace back to one sample, sequenced in a study of vaccination effects on CD4 cells after COVID-19. Their antigens remain unidentified. Subsequent to a culture period of around eleven days, CD4+ T cells were isolated. Repertoires were generated with immunoSEQ multiplex PCR, while TCRdb's copy carries only in-frame clones and drops some. The sample holds about 35,000 clones, approximately 71% seen once. Sequenced here: CD4+ T cells from PBMCs cultured without peptide, sampled before COVID-19 vaccination. The origin of the receptors is a human donor who received a COVID-19 vaccine.

The chain has TRBV6-1 and TRBJ2-7; unclear D gene. The V and J ends lost 6 bases and 5 bases respectively, with 11 bases between them. The CDR3 runs 12 residues. From germline, CDR1 is MNHNS and CDR2 SASEGT. The CDR3 protein is CASSPQIHEQYF. In DNA form, the CDR3 reads TGTGCCAGCAGCCCCCAGATCCACGAGCAGTACTTC.

The genes are TRBV6-5 and TRBJ1-4; tentative D call: TRBD1 (5 bases). V lost 9 bases, J lost 8 bases, and 22 bases lay in between. This CDR3 comprises 15 residues. CDR1 and CDR2 (germline): MNHEY, SVGAGI. The CDR3 protein is CARPLYRDWEEKLFF. CDR3 DNA: TGTGCCAGACCGCTCTACCGGGACTGGGAAGAAAAACTGTTTTTT.

V is TRBV18 and J is TRBJ2-5; TRBD2 matches at 8 bases. Germline V gene data show CDR1 as KGHSH and CDR2 as LQKENI. There are 15 residues in the CDR3. J gave up 4 bases and V 0 bases, and 4 bases lay outside the gene matches. CDR3 bases: TGTGCCAGCTCACCACCGACGGGGGGGCGAGAGACCCAGTACTTC. Protein product: CASSPPTGGRETQYF.

The rearrangement joins TRBV7-9 to TRBJ2-1, with no clear D. Looked up from germline, CDR1 is SEHNR and CDR2 is FQNEAQ (reference sequence). The CDR3 is made up of 12 amino acids. Deletions cut 3 bases from V and 8 bases from J, with 8 bases between. The CDR3 is CASSFPSYEQFF. Here the CDR3 DNA reads TGTGCCAGCAGCTTCCCCAGCTATGAGCAGTTCTTC.

In its sample, this clone was seen once. The CDR3 region has the DNA TGTGCCAGCAGCTTAAAATTTCGGACAGGGAGAATTAAAGCTTTCTTT. Translating it yields CASSLKFRTGRIKAFF. V gene TRBV7-9 combines with J gene TRBJ1-1, with 8 bases aligning to TRBD1. The CDR3 has 16 residues. Germline CDR1 SEHNR, CDR2 FQNEAQ (reference sequence). V lost 2 bases, J lost 9 bases, and 14 bases stayed unmatched. Full variable domain (rest looked up from reference TRBV7-9 and TRBJ1-1): DTGVSQNPRHKITKRGQNVTFRCDPISEHNRLYWYRQTLGQGPEFLTYFQNEAQLEKSRLLSDRFSAERPKGSFSTLEIQRTEQGDSAMYLCASSLKFRTGRIKAFFGQGTRLTVV.

The V and J genes are TRBV5-1 and TRBJ1-3; 8 bases line up with TRBD1. J gave up 6 bases and V 4 bases, and 9 bases lay outside the gene matches. Germline CDR1 SGHRS, CDR2 YFSETQ. This CDR3 is 15 amino acids long. The CDR3 nucleotides are TGCGCCAGCAGCCAGACAGGGGCAGGCGAAAACACCATATATTTT. As protein: CASSQTGAGENTIYF.

The chain uses TRBV5-1 and TRBJ2-5; 7 positions match TRBD1. The junction had 6 bases not matched to a gene; V was cut back by 0 bases and J by 4 bases. The CDR3 has 15 amino acids. Germline assignment: CDR1 SGHRS and CDR2 YFSETQ. CDR3 DNA: TGCGCCAGCAGCTTGGAGTCTTCAGGGGGAGAGACCCAGTACTTC. Translation gives CASSLESSGGETQYF.

V and J are TRBV5-4 and TRBJ2-7; possible D gene TRBD2, 5 bases. Trimming took 0 bases from V and 4 from J, leaving 11 bases between them. The CDR3 is made up of 14 amino acids. Germline V gene lookup returns CDR1 SGHNT and CDR2 YYREEE (reference sequence). CDR3 in amino acids: CASSLDGSQYEQYF. DNA of the CDR3: TGTGCCAGCAGCTTGGATGGGAGCCAATACGAGCAGTACTTC.

The chain recombines TRBV4-1 with TRBJ2-3; the D gene is possibly TRBD2 (5 bases). The CDR3 covers 18 residues. V was trimmed by 4 bases and J by 0 bases, leaving 20 bases between them. Per the germline V gene, CDR1 is MGHRA and CDR2 is YSYEKL. This chain's CDR3 is CASSLQAATDTSTDTQYF. The CDR3 DNA reads as TGCGCCAGCAGCCTCCAAGCGGCTACCGATACTAGCACAGATACGCAGTATTTT.

The sample holds one count of this clone. V is TRBV6-5 and J is TRBJ2-5; D not resolved. Per germline, CDR1 MNHEY and CDR2 SVGAGI. V lost 6 bases and J lost 5, with 13 bases in between. This CDR3 contains 13 residues. CDR3 coding DNA: TGTGCCAGCAGCCTAAAGCTTTACGAGACCCAGTACTTC. This translates into CASSLKLYETQYF.

The rearrangement links TRBV6-5 to TRBJ1-1; possible D gene TRBD1, 6 bases. The germline gives CDR1 MNHEY, CDR2 SVGAGI. The V end lost 11 bases, the J end lost 1 base, and 8 bases lay between the germline ends. The CDR3 contains 11 residues. Here the CDR3 DNA reads TGTGCCGCCAGGGGGAACACTGAAGCTTTCTTT. Encoded protein: CAARGNTEAFF.

The genes are TRBV6-5 and TRBJ2-1, with unresolved D. Germline values: CDR1 MNHEY, CDR2 SVGAGI. This CDR3 has 15 amino acids. The V end lost 1 base, the J end lost 2 bases, and 9 bases lay between the germline ends. This chain's CDR3 is CASSYYLMPYNEQFF. The CDR3, as DNA: TGTGCCAGCAGTTACTACCTCATGCCCTACAATGAGCAGTTCTTC.

DNA for the CDR3: TGTGCCAGCAGTTGGATAGCCTCCTATGGCTACACCTTC. Translating gives CASSWIASYGYTF. The rearrangement links TRBV6-5 to TRBJ1-2; no clear D. The CDR3 extends over 13 amino acids. V was clipped by 4 bases and J by 4 bases, with 10 bases between them. Germline CDR1 and CDR2: MNHEY and SVGAGI.

The chain links TRBV10-1 to TRBJ1-4; D gene uncertain. Germline-derived CDR1 and CDR2 are WNHNN and SYGVQD (reference sequence). The ends were cut back, 8 bases at V and 6 bases at J, with 7 bases in the middle. The CDR3 loop spans 11 amino acids. CDR3 sequence reads: CASFPHEKLFF. CDR3 in DNA: TGCGCCAGCTTCCCCCATGAAAAACTGTTTTTT.

This clone was seen more than once but under ten times. The chain is built from TRBV5-1 and TRBJ2-7; 9 bases line up with TRBD1. V was pared by 3 bases and J by 4 bases, with 2 bases of the junction left unmatched. This CDR3 spans 13 amino acids. Looked up from germline, CDR1 is SGHRS and CDR2 is YFSETQ. In DNA, the CDR3 is TGCGCCAGCAGCTCCGGGACAGGGTACGAGCAGTACTTC. This gives the protein CASSSGTGYEQYF. The entire variable domain, with the rest obtained from reference TRBV5-1 and TRBJ2-7, is as follows: KAGVTQTPRYLIKTRGQQVTLSCSPISGHRSVSWYQQTPGQGLQFLFEYFSETQRNKGNFPGRFSGRQFSNSRSEMNVSTLELGDSALYLCASSSGTGYEQYFGPGTRLTVT.

This clone turned up a few times. This chain connects TRBV12-5 to TRBJ2-3, with a tentative D call TRBD2 (5 bases). This CDR3 region has 16 residues. Per germline, CDR1 LGHNT and CDR2 FRNRAP. V was clipped by 6 bases and J by 0 bases, with 16 bases between them. As DNA, the CDR3 is TGTGCTAGTGGACCGAAGAGGGCCCATAGCACAGATACGCAGTATTTT. This encodes CASGPKRAHSTDTQYF.

This clone was seen a few times. The genes are TRBV4-1 and TRBJ2-1, with TRBD2 identical over 10 bases. The J segment lost 3 bases and the V segment lost 6 bases, leaving 2 bases of the junction unmatched. This CDR3 has 14 amino acids. CDR1 is MGHRA, CDR2 YSYEKL, per germline. The CDR3 region has the DNA TGCGCCAGCAGGGGACTAGCGAACTACAATGAGCAGTTCTTC. Amino acids: CASRGLANYNEQFF.

The gene calls are TRBV5-1 and TRBJ1-1; D remains unclear. V gave up 8 bases and J gave up 1 base, with 3 bases separating them. Germline CDR1 SGHRS, CDR2 YFSETQ. This CDR3 has 10 amino acids. CDR3 in DNA: TGCGCCAGGGAGAACACTGAAGCTTTCTTT. This encodes CARENTEAFF.

This chain joins TRBV18 and TRBJ2-1; D possibly corresponds to TRBD1 (5 bases). The CDR3 is made up of 13 amino acids. The V end was cut by 5 bases, the J end by 7 bases, with 12 bases between. From germline, CDR1 is KGHSH and CDR2 LQKENI. The CDR3 coding sequence is TGTGCCAGCTCAGTTGACAGCCCGAATGAGCAGTTCTTC. Encoded protein: CASSVDSPNEQFF.

V is TRBV2 and J is TRBJ2-1; no reliable D call. Germline CDR1 SNHLY, CDR2 FYNNEI. Trimming removed 5 bases at V and 7 bases at J, with 15 bases between. The CDR3 totals 14 residues. This CDR3 is CASSPGPVQNEQFF. Written as DNA, the CDR3 is TGTGCCAGCAGTCCCGGCCCTGTCCAGAATGAGCAGTTCTTC. Complete variable domain (other parts from reference TRBV2 and TRBJ2-1): EPEVTQTPSHQVTQMGQEVILRCVPISNHLYFYWYRQILGQKVEFLVSFYNNEISEKSEIFDDQFSVERPDGSNFTLKIRSTKLEDSAMYFCASSPGPVQNEQFFGPGTRLTVL.